The 31 T cell receptor beta chains given below trace back to one sample, sequenced in a study of shared clonotypes between healthy human individuals. As defined, naive CD8 cells were CD45RO-negative and positively selected for CCR7, with terminally differentiated effector memory CD45RA+ cells excluded. This table comes from immunoSEQ multiplex PCR, and its TCRdb copy is limited to in-frame clones, with some not included. Of millions of clones in the sample, about 95% were seen once. The sample taken for sequencing was naive CD8+ T cells sorted from blood. All receptors derive from a man aged 18 to 29 in good health.

The chain combines TRBV5-1 with TRBJ1-1; 8 bases match TRBD1. The CDR3 has 15 residues. V dropped 9 bases and J dropped 2; count of bases not matched to a gene: 12. From germline, CDR1 is SGHRS and CDR2 YFSETQ. The CDR3 DNA is TGCGCCACCCGACAGGGGTGGGGGCGAAACACTGAAGCTTTCTTT. As protein: CATRQGWGRNTEAFF.

This chain links TRBV5-1 with TRBJ2-1; the match to TRBD2 covers 12 bases. Per the germline V gene, CDR1 is SGHRS and CDR2 is YFSETQ. Trimming removed 4 bases from V and 6 bases from J; junction bases left unmatched: 11. This CDR3 region has 17 residues. This chain's CDR3 is CASSPGLAGGVFNEQFF. The CDR3 nucleotides read TGCGCCAGCAGCCCGGGACTAGCGGGCGGGGTCTTCAATGAGCAGTTCTTC.

J is TRBJ2-5 and V is TRBV7-9, with TRBD1 matching over 7 bases. From germline, CDR1 is SEHNR and CDR2 FQNEAQ (reference sequence). Germline trimming cut 5 bases from V and 1 base from J; bases unmatched to any gene: 10. The CDR3 covers 16 residues. The CDR3 sequence: CASSVVRDRRQETQYF. The CDR3 nucleotides read TGTGCCAGCAGCGTGGTCCGGGACAGACGCCAAGAGACCCAGTACTTC.

This chain joins TRBV4-1 and TRBJ2-2; no firm D call. CDR1 is MGHRA and CDR2 is YSYEKL in the germline V gene. With 2 bases removed from V and 6 bases from J, the gap between germline ends came to 16 bases. This CDR3 region has 16 residues. The CDR3 sequence is CASSQSYGPRSGELFF. The CDR3 DNA follows: TGCGCCAGCAGCCAATCTTACGGGCCTCGGTCCGGGGAGCTGTTTTTT.

The rearrangement joins TRBV6-5 to TRBJ2-1; 10 positions match TRBD2. The CDR3 runs 15 residues. The junction had 7 bases not matched to a gene; V was cut back by 6 bases and J by 5 bases. Germline CDR1 MNHEY, CDR2 SVGAGI. The CDR3 protein is CASSLAGEANNEQFF. In DNA, the CDR3 is TGTGCCAGCAGCCTAGCGGGAGAAGCCAACAATGAGCAGTTCTTC.

This chain joins TRBV2 and TRBJ1-1; D gene ambiguous. Germline V gene sequence: CDR1 SNHLY, CDR2 FYNNEI. The CDR3 runs 12 residues. Between the trimmed V and J ends, which lost 10 bases and 2 bases, there was a span of 11 bases. The CDR3 loop is CATSDGNTEAFF. In DNA, the CDR3 is TGTGCCACTTCGGACGGAAACACTGAAGCTTTCTTT.

This chain uses TRBV19 with TRBJ2-7; 10 nucleotides agree with TRBD1. Trimming at V came to 5 bases and at J to 2 bases, leaving 6 bases not matched to a gene. In germline, CDR1 is LNHDA, CDR2 SQIVND (reference sequence). The CDR3 runs to 15 residues. CDR3 sequence: CASSPGTGAPYEQYF. In DNA form, the CDR3 reads TGTGCCAGTAGTCCAGGGACAGGGGCGCCCTACGAGCAGTACTTC.

The V call is TRBV2, the J call TRBJ1-1; D remains ambiguous. Germline assignment: CDR1 SNHLY and CDR2 FYNNEI. The CDR3 has 15 residues. Trimming removed 6 bases at V and 4 bases at J, with 18 bases between. The CDR3 loop reads CASRKESGTATEAFF. The CDR3 DNA is TGTGCCAGCAGGAAAGAGTCGGGAACGGCCACTGAAGCTTTCTTT.

CDR3 coding DNA: TGTGCCAGCAGGGACCAGGGTTACACTGAAGCTTTCTTT. Translating gives CASRDQGYTEAFF. The J gene is TRBJ1-1, the V gene TRBV6-1, with D possibly matching TRBD1 (5 bases). Per germline, CDR1 MNHNS and CDR2 SASEGT. The V gene lost 6 bases and the J gene lost 3 bases, with 11 bases spanning the gap. CDR3 length equals 13 residues.

The J gene is TRBJ2-7, the V gene TRBV27; 8 positions match TRBD1. The CDR3 runs to 16 residues. The trim removed 0 bases at V and 5 bases at J, leaving 9 bases unmatched. From germline, CDR1 is MNHEY and CDR2 SMNVEV (reference sequence). This CDR3 is CASSLSHRTGMDEQYF. The CDR3 DNA reads TGTGCCAGCAGTTTATCTCATCGGACAGGGATGGACGAGCAGTACTTC.

The chain couples TRBV5-1 to TRBJ2-1, with D possibly being TRBD1 or TRBD2 (5 bases each). The CDR3 spans 17 residues. Germline CDR1 and CDR2: SGHRS and YFSETQ. The germline V and J ends were trimmed by 2 bases and 7 bases, with 22 bases remaining between them. The CDR3 bases are TGCGCCAGCAGCTTAGGGACCGACTGGACCTCTAGGAATGAGCAGTTCTTC. This sequence encodes CASSLGTDWTSRNEQFF.

The chain recombines TRBV2 with TRBJ2-7; unclear D gene. The germline V gene encodes CDR1 SNHLY and CDR2 FYNNEI. The V end was cut by 8 bases, the J end by 6 bases, with 17 bases between. This CDR3 contains 13 residues. CDR3 in amino acids: CASSGSGPLEQYF. The CDR3 DNA reads as TGTGCCAGCTCGGGCTCCGGGCCCCTCGAGCAGTACTTC.

In its sample, this clone was seen once. The genes are TRBV7-8 and TRBJ2-7, with D possibly matching TRBD2 (6 bases). With 5 bases removed from V and 11 bases from J, the gap between germline ends came to 19 bases. Germline values: CDR1 SGHVS, CDR2 FQNEAQ. The CDR3 consists of 13 residues. CDR3 sequence: CASSTRRDRQEYF. The CDR3 DNA reads as TGTGCCAGCAGCACCCGGAGGGACCGCCAGGAGTACTTC.

J is TRBJ2-1 and V is TRBV27, with 8 bases aligning to TRBD2. The CDR3 runs to 14 residues. Germline lookup yields CDR1 MNHEY and CDR2 SMNVEV (reference sequence). The V segment lost 3 bases and the J segment 5 bases; nucleotides outside the gene matches: 3. The CDR3: CASSFLAGHNEQFF. The CDR3 nucleotides read TGTGCCAGCAGTTTCCTAGCGGGCCACAATGAGCAGTTCTTC.

This clone was picked up one time. In the same sample, other DNA sequences code for this CDR3. The genes are TRBV4-3 and TRBJ2-3; D is unclear. From germline, CDR1 is LGHNA and CDR2 YSLEER. The CDR3 runs to 14 residues. With 1 base removed from V and 2 bases from J, the gap between germline ends came to 7 bases. The CDR3 is CASSQAGSTDTQYF. The DNA for the CDR3 is TGCGCCAGCAGCCAAGCGGGTTCCACAGATACGCAGTATTTT.

The chain joins TRBV7-9 to TRBJ1-1; D not resolved. Trimming stripped 6 bases from V and 0 bases from J, with 11 bases between. Looked up from germline, CDR1 is SEHNR and CDR2 is FQNEAQ (reference sequence). CDR3 length: 14 residues. As DNA, the CDR3 is TGTGCCAGCAGTCCGCCCAACGTGAACACTGAAGCTTTCTTT. Amino acids: CASSPPNVNTEAFF.

The rearrangement joins TRBV29-1 to TRBJ2-1, with D perhaps assigned TRBD1 or TRBD2 (5 bases each). The germline V gene has CDR1 SQVTM and CDR2 ANQGSEA. This CDR3 comprises 13 residues. V lost 7 bases, J lost 0 bases, and 10 bases lay in between. The CDR3 sequence is CSGGPHSYNEQFF. CDR3 nucleotide sequence: TGCAGCGGGGGACCGCACTCCTACAATGAGCAGTTCTTC.

Comment on this clone: The sample holds other DNA sequences that translate to the same CDR3. The chain joins TRBV9 to TRBJ2-1; D ambiguous. Per germline, CDR1 SGDLS and CDR2 YYNGEE. V lost 3 bases and J lost 3, with 7 bases in between. The CDR3 length is 13 residues. CDR3 in amino acids: CASSAPLYNEQFF. The CDR3 DNA is TGTGCCAGCAGCGCGCCGCTCTACAATGAGCAGTTCTTC.

Remarks on this clone: The identical CDR3 is also encoded by other nucleotide sequences in the sample. The J gene is TRBJ1-2, the V gene TRBV5-6; no definite D call. Germline V gene sequence: CDR1 SGHDT, CDR2 YYEEEE. The CDR3 is 12 residues long. V was pared by 5 bases and J by 3 bases, with 8 bases between. CDR3 region: CASSAGDYGYTF. The DNA of the CDR3 is TGTGCCAGCAGTGCAGGTGACTATGGCTACACCTTC. Full variable domain (outside the CDR3, taken from reference TRBV5-6 and TRBJ1-2): DAGVTQSPTHLIKTRGQQVTLRCSPKSGHDTVSWYQQALGQGPQFIFQYYEEEERQRGNFPDRFSGHQFPNYSSELNVNALLLGDSALYLCASSAGDYGYTFGSGTRLTVV.

This chain links TRBV5-1 with TRBJ2-5; no clear D gene. The end of the DNA fits TRBJ2-7 better, so the J call may be wrong. Germline V gene lookup returns CDR1 SGHRS and CDR2 YFSETQ. The CDR3 totals 14 residues. The CDR3 region is CASSLYPAAYEQYF. For the CDR3, the DNA is TGCGCCAGCAGCTTGTATCCGGCAGCCTACGAGCAGTACTTC.

This rearrangement joins TRBV19 to TRBJ2-7, with 7 positions matching TRBD2. The V and J ends lost 3 bases and 5 bases, in that order; junction bases with no gene match: 10. The germline CDR1 and CDR2 sequences are LNHDA and SQIVND (reference sequence). The CDR3 is 15 amino acids. The CDR3 DNA reads as TGTGCCAGTAGTATTCGGGCGGGAGAACCCCACGAGCAGTACTTC. Translating gives CASSIRAGEPHEQYF. The whole variable domain, filled in from reference TRBV19 and TRBJ2-7, reads DGGITQSPKYLFRKEGQNVTLSCEQNLNHDAMYWYRQDPGQGLRLIYYSQIVNDFQKGDIAEGYSVSREKKESFPLTVTSAQKNPTAFYLCASSIRAGEPHEQYFGPGTRLTVT.

The J gene is TRBJ2-7, the V gene TRBV29-1, with D maybe TRBD1 (6 bases). This CDR3 spans 13 amino acids. The V end was cut by 5 bases, the J end by 0 bases, with 11 bases between. Germline CDR1 reads SQVTM; CDR2 reads ANQGSEA. This CDR3 reads CSVYTGISYEQYF. The CDR3 coding sequence is TGCAGCGTTTACACAGGGATCTCCTACGAGCAGTACTTC.

CDR3 loop: CASSFGTSNQPQHF. The CDR3 region has the DNA TGTGCCAGCAGTTTCGGGACTTCCAATCAGCCCCAGCATTTT. The chain employs TRBV27 and TRBJ1-5, with D tentatively TRBD1 (5 bases). This CDR3 comprises 14 residues. V was cut by 3 bases and J by 3 bases, with 9 bases left in between. Per the germline V gene, CDR1 is MNHEY and CDR2 is SMNVEV (reference sequence).

As regards this clone: This same CDR3 is encoded by further DNA sequences in the sample. The gene calls are TRBV4-1 and TRBJ1-2; D not resolved. CDR3 length equals 14 residues. Germline CDR1 reads MGHRA; CDR2 reads YSYEKL. Trimming pared 1 base from V and 4 bases from J, leaving 10 bases between. CDR3 sequence (DNA): TGCGCCAGCAGCCAAGCGGGCGATGGCTATGGCTACACCTTC. Protein: CASSQAGDGYGYTF.

The V call is TRBV28, the J call TRBJ2-7, with D tentatively TRBD2 (5 bases). Trimming cost V 8 bases and J 3 bases, with 14 bases left between them. This CDR3 is 13 amino acids long. In germline, CDR1 is MDHEN, CDR2 SYDVKM. CDR3 coding DNA: TGTGCCAGCGTGGAGGACGGATTCTACGAGCAGTACTTC. Translating gives CASVEDGFYEQYF.

This clone was counted a single time. This chain connects TRBV27 to TRBJ2-1; 11 bases match TRBD2. The junction had 8 bases not matched to a gene; V was cut back by 3 bases and J by 4 bases. This CDR3 is 17 amino acids long. Germline V lookup: CDR1 MNHEY, CDR2 SMNVEV (reference sequence). The CDR3 protein is CASSLAPGTSGYNEQFF. In DNA form, the CDR3 reads TGTGCCAGCAGTTTGGCTCCCGGGACTAGCGGATACAATGAGCAGTTCTTC.

The chain recombines TRBV28 with TRBJ2-3; D is undetermined. This CDR3 contains 14 residues. Between the trimmed V and J ends, which lost 5 bases and 0 bases, there was a span of 9 bases. From germline, CDR1 is MDHEN and CDR2 SYDVKM. DNA for the CDR3: TGTGCCAGCAGTCCTCTGACTAGCACAGATACGCAGTATTTT. Encoded protein: CASSPLTSTDTQYF.

The chain recombines TRBV30 with TRBJ1-1, with D unclear. CDR1 and CDR2 (germline): GTSNPN, SVGIG (reference sequence). The CDR3 loop spans 13 amino acids. V dropped 4 bases and J dropped 3 bases, with 12 bases sitting between them. Here the CDR3 reads CAWNVFQHTEAFF. CDR3 DNA: TGTGCCTGGAACGTCTTTCAGCACACTGAAGCTTTCTTT.

The chain joins TRBV6-5 to TRBJ1-2; D remains unclear. V lost 7 bases to trimming and J lost 3 bases, with 15 bases between them. Germline assignment: CDR1 MNHEY and CDR2 SVGAGI. The CDR3 has 14 amino acids. The CDR3 sequence: CASTFSAGDYGYTF. DNA for the CDR3: TGTGCCAGCACCTTCTCGGCGGGAGACTATGGCTACACCTTC.

The chain combines TRBV19 with TRBJ1-1; no definite D call. V shed 7 bases and J shed 4 bases, with 7 bases lying between them. There are 11 residues in the CDR3. The germline CDR1 and CDR2 sequences are LNHDA and SQIVND (reference sequence). Here the CDR3 reads CASNEGTEAFF. CDR3 coding DNA: TGTGCCAGTAATGAGGGCACTGAAGCTTTCTTT.

Note on this clone: At the DNA level, this CDR3 is encoded by other sequences in the same sample as well. The chain has TRBV6-4 and TRBJ1-6; the D is unclear. V was clipped by 3 bases and J by 4 bases, with 4 bases between them. Per germline, CDR1 MRHNA and CDR2 SNTAGT. The CDR3 has 13 amino acids. CDR3 nucleotide sequence: TGTGCCAGCAGTGAGGGGTATAATTCACCCCTCCACTTT. Protein product: CASSEGYNSPLHF.